This T cell receptor beta chain is from a study of T cells in Graves' hyperthyroidism and ophthalmopathy. Ophthalmopathy patients had moderate-to-severe active disease, CAS ≥3, NOSPECS ≥4, and disease duration under 3 months. RNA transcripts served as the template for amplifying TCR beta CDR3 regions. Using the HTBI primer set, a first-round RT-PCR was run on the TCR CDR3. TCRdb recomputed calls from the multiplex PCR reads with MiXCR, one row per CDR3 protein. Of around 300,000 distinct CDR3 sequences listed, roughly 19% are singletons. The CDR3 covers 14 residues. Germline CDR1 LGHDT, CDR2 YNNKEL (reference sequence). J was trimmed by 1 base and V by 7 bases; bases with no gene match: 5.

This chain connects TRBV3-1 to TRBJ2-7, with 9 bases fitting TRBD1. The TCR sequence derives from a man aged 45 to 65 with Graves' ophthalmopathy. Sample: blood. In DNA, the CDR3 is TGTGCCAGCACCCCCGGGACAGGGTCCTACGAGCAGTACTTC. Translating it yields CASTPGTGSYEQYF.